This entry describes one T cell receptor (beta chain). Its antigen is not identified. The entry originates in a study of cytomegalovirus exposure and HLA in healthy donors. Findings and caveats of the study: Among immune exposure information, only CMV serostatus was available.

Nominal health characterized the donors when sampled, though unrecorded immune exposures were likely. Vbeta (60) and Jbeta (13) primers were used in the PCR. The method was immunoSEQ multiplex PCR; TCRdb's version includes in-frame clones alone and lacks a portion of them. The table records tens of thousands of clones, approximately 70% of them present only once. This CDR3 comprises 14 residues. V dropped 2 bases and J dropped 0 bases, with 9 bases sitting between them. Germline values: CDR1 SGHTS, CDR2 YDEGEE. This TCR was sampled from a man aged 60 to 69 in good health and CMV-seropositive. Sequencing was performed on PBMCs. The gene calls are TRBV5-8 and TRBJ2-7, with a possible D match to TRBD2 (7 bases). The CDR3 DNA is TGTGCCAGCAGCTTAGGGGGGGGCTCCTACGAGCAGTACTTC. It is translated as CASSLGGGSYEQYF. Full variable domain (remainder filled in from reference TRBV5-8 and TRBJ2-7): EAGVTQSPTHLIKTRGQQATLRCSPISGHTSVYWYQQALGLGLQFLLWYDEGEERNRGNFPPRFSGRQFPNYSSELNVNALELEDSALYLCASSLGGGSYEQYFGPGTRLTVT.